This T cell receptor beta chain comes out of a study of T cells after yellow fever vaccination. As concerns this clonotype: Its matching antigen is unknown.

Study-level results: Booster sampling recovered most clones from primary vaccination (less than 97% CD4, around 90% CD8).

TCRdb re-called the 5' RACE reads with MiXCR, one entry per CDR3 protein. The table includes tens of thousands of distinct CDR3 sequences, around 7.1% detected once. J was trimmed by 8 bases and V by 0 bases; bases with no gene match: 10. The length of the CDR3 is 15 residues. Germline CDR1 reads GTSNPN; CDR2 reads SVGIG (reference sequence). Sequenced material: CD8+ T cells sorted from PBMCs, taken approximately 11 days after the first yellow fever vaccination. The sequence was collected from a man between 18 and 29 years old who received the YFV17D yellow fever vaccine. The rearrangement joins TRBV30 to TRBJ1-2, with 9 nucleotides matching TRBD1. CDR3 protein: CAWSVGTGSRWGYTF. In DNA, the CDR3 is TGTGCCTGGAGTGTCGGGACAGGGAGTCGGTGGGGCTACACCTTC.